This is a list of T cell receptor beta chains from one sample in a study of OX40 agonist ivuxolimab in advanced cancers. Sequenced by immunoSEQ multiplex PCR; TCRdb stores in-frame clones only, minus some. The repertoire holds roughly 60,000 clones, with more than 80% as singletons. The sequencing used CD4+ or CD8+ T cells sorted from blood, collected in a trial of the OX40 agonist ivuxolimab. All receptors come from an adult with an advanced solid tumor such as melanoma, head and neck, liver or kidney cancer. CDR3s include the opening cysteine and the closing phenylalanine or tryptophan. Size is stated for part of the rows, as once, few or many counts, or as a class when the clone is expanded.

abundance	v_gene	j_gene	CDR3aa
NA	TRBV6-5	TRBJ2-1	CASRDNEQFF
once	TRBV9	TRBJ1-2	CASSALYGYTF
NA	TRBV10-3	TRBJ2-2	CAISDSSNVRQQGNTGELFF
NA	TRBV4-1	TRBJ2-2	CASSQDVGSREDVYTGELFF
NA	TRBV13	TRBJ2-7	CASSLGGVSVGPYF
NA	TRBV14	TRBJ1-2	CASSQPTGDYGYTF
medium-sized	TRBV6-5	TRBJ1-1	CASSYRGAVTEAFF
NA	TRBV15	TRBJ2-7	CATSRPGLSYEQYF
NA	TRBV27	TRBJ2-7	CASTSRGSRYEQYF
few	TRBV5-1	TRBJ1-1	CASSLGGSTEAFF
NA	TRBV19	TRBJ2-7	CASSIARGEYEQYF
once	TRBV9	TRBJ1-1	CASSVAGGSTEAFF
few	TRBV9	TRBJ1-1	CASRGWGTEAFF
NA	TRBV28	TRBJ2-7	CASSLDQGPTYEQYF
NA	TRBV28	TRBJ2-7	CASSFTGGPYEQYF
NA	TRBV5-1	TRBJ2-7	CASSADTAYEQYF
NA	TRBV27	TRBJ2-2	CASRGTSGIWELFF
NA	TRBV28	TRBJ2-7	CASSLGPAYEQYF
NA	TRBV27	TRBJ2-3	CATQAGGGHPDTQYF
NA	TRBV27	TRBJ2-7	CASSFGRLVSYEQYF
NA	TRBV30	TRBJ1-1	CAWSVVRDTEAFF
NA	TRBV7-9	TRBJ2-7	CASSPKQGNHEQYF
NA	TRBV11-2	TRBJ1-4	CASSWLQGTNEKLFF
NA	TRBV15	TRBJ2-7	CATSRDTGLSYEQYF
NA	TRBV6-1	TRBJ1-1	CASSVGQLRTEAFF
NA	TRBV7-6	TRBJ2-7	CASSLRGDSYEQYF
NA	TRBV11-2	TRBJ1-2	CASSDPGQGKNYGYTF
once	TRBV9	TRBJ2-7	CASSPSPHYEQYF
medium-sized	TRBV5-1	TRBJ2-7	CASRIRSFNEQYF
NA	TRBV6-5	TRBJ1-1	CASSGDREANTEAFF
NA	TRBV30	TRBJ1-2	CATIGPWLSGYTF
NA	TRBV29-1	TRBJ1-2	CSVEDRGWGLNYGYTF
NA	TRBV4-2	TRBJ2-6	CASSQVQDLEGANVLTF
NA	TRBV15	TRBJ1-2	CATSRGITGTYGYTF
few	TRBV6-1	TRBJ2-1	CASTTRGGYNEQFF
NA	TRBV9	TRBJ1-1	CASSGEQGATEAFF
NA	TRBV28	TRBJ1-5	CASSFVVAGNQPQHF
NA	TRBV28	TRBJ2-1	CATWTSNNEQFF
NA	TRBV11-2	TRBJ2-5	CASSPRRLGLAVQETQYF
NA	TRBV27	TRBJ1-1	CASSRSTNTEAFF
NA	TRBV19	TRBJ2-1	CASSIVAGGANEQFF
NA	TRBV2	TRBJ1-1	CASQQGSTEAFF
NA	TRBV2	TRBJ1-1	CAVSLGEGGVWVNTEAFF
NA	TRBV5-4	TRBJ2-2	CAIIPQFTGELFF
NA	TRBV6-4	TRBJ2-2	CASSEGLAGQHTGELFF
NA	TRBV14	TRBJ2-1	CASSQDRWGEQFF
NA	TRBV7-9	TRBJ1-5	CASSLAGVRQPQHF
NA	TRBV19	TRBJ2-5	CASSMPPEETQYF
NA	TRBV5-4	TRBJ1-3	CASSWGPNSGNTIYF
NA	TRBV2	TRBJ2-1	CASSEGLAGSYNEQFF
NA	TRBV27	TRBJ2-1	CASSFSPGLNEQFF